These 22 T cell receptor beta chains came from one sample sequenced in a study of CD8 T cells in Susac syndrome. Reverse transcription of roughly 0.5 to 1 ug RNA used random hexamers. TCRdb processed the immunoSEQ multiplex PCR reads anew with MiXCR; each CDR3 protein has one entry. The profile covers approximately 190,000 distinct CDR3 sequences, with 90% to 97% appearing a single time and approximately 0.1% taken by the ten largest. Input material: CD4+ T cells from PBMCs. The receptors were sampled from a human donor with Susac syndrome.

CDR3 nucleotides: TGCAGTGCCCCGCCCAAACTCGACACTGAAGCTTTCTTT. Amino acids: CSAPPKLDTEAFF. The chain couples TRBV20-1 to TRBJ1-1; the D is unclear. The CDR3 is 13 amino acids. The germline V and J ends were trimmed by 6 bases and 3 bases, with 14 bases remaining between them. The germline V gene has CDR1 DFQATT and CDR2 SNEGSKA (reference sequence).

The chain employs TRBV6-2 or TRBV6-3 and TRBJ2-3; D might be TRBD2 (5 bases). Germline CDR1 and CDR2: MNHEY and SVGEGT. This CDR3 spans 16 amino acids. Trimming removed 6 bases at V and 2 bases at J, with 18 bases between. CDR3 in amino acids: CASRPTKQRLTDTQYF. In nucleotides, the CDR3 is TGTGCCAGCAGGCCGACTAAACAGCGACTCACAGATACGCAGTATTTT.

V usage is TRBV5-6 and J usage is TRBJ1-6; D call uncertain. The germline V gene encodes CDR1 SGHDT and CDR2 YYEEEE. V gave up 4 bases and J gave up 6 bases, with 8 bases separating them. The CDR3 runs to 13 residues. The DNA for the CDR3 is TGTGCCAGCAGCCGGCAGGCTAATTCACCCCTCCACTTT. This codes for CASSRQANSPLHF.

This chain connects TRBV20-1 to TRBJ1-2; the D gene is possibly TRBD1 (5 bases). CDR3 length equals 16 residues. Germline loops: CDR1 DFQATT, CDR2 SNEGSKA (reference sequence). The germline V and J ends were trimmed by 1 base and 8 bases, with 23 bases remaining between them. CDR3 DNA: TGCAGTGCTAGAGTTGAGTGGGGTAGGGGAAGTGAAGGCTACACCTTC. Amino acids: CSARVEWGRGSEGYTF.

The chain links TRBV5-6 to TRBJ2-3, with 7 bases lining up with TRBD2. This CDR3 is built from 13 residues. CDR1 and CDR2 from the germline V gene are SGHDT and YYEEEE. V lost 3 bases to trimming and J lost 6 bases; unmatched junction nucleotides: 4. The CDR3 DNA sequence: TGTGCCAGCAGCTCGAGCGGGACCGATACGCAGTATTTT. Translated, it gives CASSSSGTDTQYF.

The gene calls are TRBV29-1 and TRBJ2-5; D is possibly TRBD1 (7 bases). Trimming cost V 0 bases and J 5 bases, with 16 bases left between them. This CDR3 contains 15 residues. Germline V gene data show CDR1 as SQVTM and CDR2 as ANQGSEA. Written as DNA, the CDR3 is TGCAGCGTTGAAGATAGGGGCAGGGGGAGGGAGACCCAGTACTTC. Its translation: CSVEDRGRGRETQYF.

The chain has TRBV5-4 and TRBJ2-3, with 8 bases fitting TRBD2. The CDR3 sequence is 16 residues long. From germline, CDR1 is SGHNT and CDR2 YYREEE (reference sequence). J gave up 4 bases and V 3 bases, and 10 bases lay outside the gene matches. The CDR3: CASSSPGLGVSDTQYF. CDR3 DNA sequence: TGTGCCAGCAGCTCCCCGGGACTAGGTGTTTCAGATACGCAGTATTTT.

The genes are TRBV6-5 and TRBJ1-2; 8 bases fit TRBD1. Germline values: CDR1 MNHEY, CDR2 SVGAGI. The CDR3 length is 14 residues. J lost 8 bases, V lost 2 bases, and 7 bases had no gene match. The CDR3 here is CASSYAGGKEGYTF. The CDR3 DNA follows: TGTGCCAGCAGTTACGCAGGGGGCAAGGAAGGCTACACCTTC.

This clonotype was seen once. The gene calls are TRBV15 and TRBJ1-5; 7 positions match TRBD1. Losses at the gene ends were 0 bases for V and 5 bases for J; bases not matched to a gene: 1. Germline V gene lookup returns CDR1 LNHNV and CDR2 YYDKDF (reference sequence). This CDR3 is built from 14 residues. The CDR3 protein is CATSRDRGYQPQHF. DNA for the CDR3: TGTGCCACCAGCAGAGACAGGGGGTATCAGCCCCAGCATTTT.

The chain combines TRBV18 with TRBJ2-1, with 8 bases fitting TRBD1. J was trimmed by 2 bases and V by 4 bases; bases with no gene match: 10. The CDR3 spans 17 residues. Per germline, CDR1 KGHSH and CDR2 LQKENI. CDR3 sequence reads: CASSLSQTGGAYNEQFF. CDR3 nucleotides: TGTGCCAGCTCACTATCACAAACAGGGGGAGCCTACAATGAGCAGTTCTTC.

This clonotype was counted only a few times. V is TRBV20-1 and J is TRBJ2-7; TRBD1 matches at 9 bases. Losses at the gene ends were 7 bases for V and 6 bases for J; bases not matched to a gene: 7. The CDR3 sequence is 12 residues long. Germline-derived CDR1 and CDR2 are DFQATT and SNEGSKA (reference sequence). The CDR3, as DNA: TGCAGTGTAGGGACAGGGAATACCGAGCAGTACTTC. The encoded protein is CSVGTGNTEQYF.

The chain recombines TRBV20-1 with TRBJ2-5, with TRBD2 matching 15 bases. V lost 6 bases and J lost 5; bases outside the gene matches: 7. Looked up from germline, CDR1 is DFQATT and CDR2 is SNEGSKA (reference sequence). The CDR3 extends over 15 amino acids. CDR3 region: CSAWTSGGAGETQYF. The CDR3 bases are TGCAGTGCATGGACTAGCGGGGGGGCGGGTGAGACCCAGTACTTC.

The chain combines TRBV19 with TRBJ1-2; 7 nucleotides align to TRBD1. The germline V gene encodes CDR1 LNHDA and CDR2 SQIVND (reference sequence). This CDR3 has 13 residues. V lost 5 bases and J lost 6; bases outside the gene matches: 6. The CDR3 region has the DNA TGTGCCAGTAGTTCTCGACAGGGTAATGGCTACACCTTC. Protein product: CASSSRQGNGYTF. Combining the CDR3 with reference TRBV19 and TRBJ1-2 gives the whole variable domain DGGITQSPKYLFRKEGQNVTLSCEQNLNHDAMYWYRQDPGQGLRLIYYSQIVNDFQKGDIAEGYSVSREKKESFPLTVTSAQKNPTAFYLCASSSRQGNGYTFGSGTRLTVV.

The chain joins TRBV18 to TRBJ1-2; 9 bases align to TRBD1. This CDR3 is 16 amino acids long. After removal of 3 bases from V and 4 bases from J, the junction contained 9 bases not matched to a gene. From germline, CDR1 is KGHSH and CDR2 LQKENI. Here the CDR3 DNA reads TGTGCCAGCTCACCGATGGACAGGGGAAGGGGCTATGGCTACACCTTC. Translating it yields CASSPMDRGRGYGYTF.

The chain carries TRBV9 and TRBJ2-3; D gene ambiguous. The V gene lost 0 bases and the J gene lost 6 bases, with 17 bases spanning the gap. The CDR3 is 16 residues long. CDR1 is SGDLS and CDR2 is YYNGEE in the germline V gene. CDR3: CASSVAGRRNGDTQYF. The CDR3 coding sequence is TGTGCCAGCAGCGTAGCTGGCAGGCGGAACGGCGATACGCAGTATTTT.

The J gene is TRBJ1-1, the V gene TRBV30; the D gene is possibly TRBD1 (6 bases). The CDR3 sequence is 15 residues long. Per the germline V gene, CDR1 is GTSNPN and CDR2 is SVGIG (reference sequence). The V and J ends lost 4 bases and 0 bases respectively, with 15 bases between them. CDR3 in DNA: TGTGCCTGGACTAGGGGGGGTTCGATGAACACTGAAGCTTTCTTT. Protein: CAWTRGGSMNTEAFF.

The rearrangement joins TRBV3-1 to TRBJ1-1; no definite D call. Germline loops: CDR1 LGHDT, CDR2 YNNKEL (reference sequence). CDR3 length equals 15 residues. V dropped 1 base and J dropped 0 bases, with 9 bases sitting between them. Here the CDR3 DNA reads TGTGCCAGCAGCCAAGTGCTTCGGCTGAACACTGAAGCTTTCTTT. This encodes CASSQVLRLNTEAFF.

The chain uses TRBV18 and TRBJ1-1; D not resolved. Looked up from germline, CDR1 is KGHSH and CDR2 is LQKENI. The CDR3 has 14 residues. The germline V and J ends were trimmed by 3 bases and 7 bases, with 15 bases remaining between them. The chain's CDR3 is CASSPDLEHLEAFF. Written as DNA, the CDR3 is TGTGCCAGCTCACCTGACTTAGAGCACCTTGAAGCTTTCTTT.

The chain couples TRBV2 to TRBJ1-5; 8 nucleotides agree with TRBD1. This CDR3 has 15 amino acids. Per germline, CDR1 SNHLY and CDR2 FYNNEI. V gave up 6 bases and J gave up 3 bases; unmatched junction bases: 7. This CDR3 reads CASRRVDRDNQPQHF. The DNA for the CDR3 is TGTGCCAGCAGGCGGGTGGACAGGGACAATCAGCCCCAGCATTTT.

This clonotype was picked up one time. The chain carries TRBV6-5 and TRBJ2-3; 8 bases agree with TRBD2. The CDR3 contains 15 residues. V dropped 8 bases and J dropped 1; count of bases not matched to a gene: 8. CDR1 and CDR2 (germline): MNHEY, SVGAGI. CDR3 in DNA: TGTGCCAGCCGTACGGGGGGGCAGGGCACAGATACGCAGTATTTT. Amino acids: CASRTGGQGTDTQYF.

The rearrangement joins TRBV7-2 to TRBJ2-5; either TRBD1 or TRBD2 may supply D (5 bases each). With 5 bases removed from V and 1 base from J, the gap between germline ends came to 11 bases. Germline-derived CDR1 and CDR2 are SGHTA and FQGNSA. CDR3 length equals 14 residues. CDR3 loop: CASSLPGPQETQYF. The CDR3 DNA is TGTGCCAGCAGCCTTCCGGGACCCCAAGAGACCCAGTACTTC.

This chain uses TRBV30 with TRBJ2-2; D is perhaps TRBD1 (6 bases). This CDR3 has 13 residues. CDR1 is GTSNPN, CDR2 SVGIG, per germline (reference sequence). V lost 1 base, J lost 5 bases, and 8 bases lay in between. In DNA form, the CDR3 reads TGTGCCTGGAGTGCTCAGGGGACCGGGGAGCTGTTTTTT. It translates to CAWSAQGTGELFF.